These T cell receptor beta chains were read from a single sample in a study of early T cells in non-severe SARS-CoV-2 infection. TCRdb reprocessed the 5' RACE reads with MiXCR, giving one entry per CDR3 protein. This sample has approximately 70,000 distinct CDR3 sequences, with over 9.5% found just once. This specimen consisted of whole blood, obtained at baseline. Receptor source: an adult who was a healthcare worker with PCR-confirmed SARS-CoV-2 infection or an uninfected control (not recorded which). Both conserved end residues are trimmed from each CDR3.

TRBJ1-2	TRBV12-3/TRBV12-4	ASSSRTGLYGYT
TRBJ1-1	TRBV6-5	ASSLSGVLTEAF
TRBJ2-1	TRBV9	ASSIENEQF
TRBJ2-2	TRBV5-4	ASSTSGARNTGELF
TRBJ2-1	TRBV19	ASRRTSGHSYNEQF
TRBJ1-4	TRBV10-2	ASSLRTGAGIEKLF
TRBJ2-7	TRBV5-1	ASSLGTASSYEQY
TRBJ2-3	TRBV7-6	ASSLDPLSTDTQY
TRBJ2-7	TRBV5-1	ASSLRESYEQY
TRBJ2-5	TRBV7-9	ASSFGGETQY
TRBJ1-1	TRBV7-3	ASRAGTNTEAF
TRBJ2-3	TRBV4-2	ASSQFGTSGKTDTQY
TRBJ1-5	TRBV6-6	ASSHSPRGHGNQPQH
TRBJ2-1	TRBV7-2	ASSPSGRPYNEQF
TRBJ2-1	TRBV5-1	ASSLEGFYNEQF
TRBJ2-1	TRBV7-9	ASSVGEQF
TRBJ2-1	TRBV7-3	ASSLDSSSYNEQF
TRBJ2-3	TRBV12-3/TRBV12-4	ASRYRQGVTDTQY
TRBJ2-3	TRBV20-1	SAREIDTQY
TRBJ2-7	TRBV5-5	ASSRHVRQGSDEQY
TRBJ2-3	TRBV30	AFTGGRTDTQY
TRBJ2-7	TRBV4-2	ASSQEGTASRPYEQY
TRBJ1-2	TRBV4-3	ASSQETGVPEGYT
TRBJ2-1	TRBV5-1	ASSLTTALNNEQF
TRBJ2-7	TRBV27	ASSSGLAGPSYEQY
TRBJ2-3	TRBV6-6	ASSPTGSSTDTQY
TRBJ2-7	TRBV5-1	ASSLISSVTYEQY
TRBJ2-2	TRBV6-6	ASSKSSGTVGTGELF
TRBJ2-2	TRBV7-6	ASSLKPPVAGELF
TRBJ2-5	TRBV7-9	ASSTLRLAGKYQETQY
TRBJ2-2	TRBV24-1	ATSDPNRAGGTGELF
TRBJ2-3	TRBV20-1	SARETGPDTQY
TRBJ2-7	TRBV20-1	SASAHTYEQY
TRBJ2-1	TRBV20-1	SAVGLVLYNEQF
TRBJ2-4	TRBV18	ASSPGRGRGIDKNIQY
TRBJ2-2	TRBV19	ASRKAGLALDTGELF
TRBJ2-2	TRBV11-2	ASSLGDFGGELF
TRBJ2-6	TRBV29-1	SVTASGANVLT
TRBJ2-3	TRBV7-8	ASSPHDTQY
TRBJ1-5	TRBV7-2	ASSSQGGQPQH
TRBJ2-7	TRBV5-1	ASSYDMLSYEQY
TRBJ2-1	TRBV20-1	SASQAGLAHNEQF
TRBJ2-3	TRBV5-1	ASSLDSSTDTQY
TRBJ1-2	TRBV29-1	SAEDQYGYT
TRBJ2-1	TRBV6-1	ASSGGGGPYNEQF
TRBJ2-5	TRBV20-1	SARDMGPQETQY
TRBJ1-3	TRBV18	ASSLRVRDTIY
TRBJ2-5	TRBV7-3	ASSPTGTKETQY
TRBJ2-5	TRBV7-9	ASQRSGGRETQY
TRBJ1-5	TRBV11-2	ASSLDQGGYQPQH
TRBJ2-5	TRBV7-8	ASSLVTSGRAKETQY
TRBJ2-7	TRBV2	ATKERTSYYEQY
TRBJ2-7	TRBV7-9	ASSTYTKVQVVQY